These 13 T cell receptor beta chains originate from one sample sequenced in a study of T cell responses to AZD1222 COVID-19 vaccine. The data were produced by immunoSEQ multiplex PCR, yet TCRdb's version contains in-frame clones alone and is incomplete. The sample records approximately 120,000 clones, over 80% being singletons. This specimen consisted of peripheral blood, obtained on day 0 of AZD1222 vaccination. All receptors derive from an adult in good health.

The gene calls are TRBV4-2 and TRBJ2-7; no clear D gene. The CDR3 is 15 amino acids. Looked up from germline, CDR1 is LGHNA and CDR2 is YNFKEQ. V was trimmed by 4 bases and J by 4 bases, leaving 17 bases between them. The CDR3 DNA sequence: TGTGCCAGCAGCCTGGGGTCCAGCATGGGTTACGAGCAGTACTTC. Amino acids: CASSLGSSMGYEQYF.

V and J are TRBV9 and TRBJ1-2, with D hard to call. V gave up 0 bases and J gave up 8 bases, with 17 bases separating them. The germline V gene encodes CDR1 SGDLS and CDR2 YYNGEE. CDR3 size: 15 residues. CDR3 in amino acids: CASSVGKSVFEGYTF. The CDR3 DNA sequence: TGTGCCAGCAGCGTAGGGAAGTCTGTATTTGAGGGCTACACCTTC.

This rearrangement joins TRBV12-3 or TRBV12-4 to TRBJ2-7, with D unclear. This CDR3 contains 13 residues. The V end lost 8 bases, the J end lost 2 bases, and 13 bases lay between the germline ends. The CDR3: CASCASMTYEQYF. CDR3 nucleotides: TGTGCCAGCTGCGCTAGTATGACCTACGAGCAGTACTTC.

This chain uses TRBV14 with TRBJ2-7, with D uncertain. CDR3 length: 12 residues. CDR1 is SGHDN, CDR2 FVKESK, per germline. Trimming cost V 0 bases and J 6 bases, with 6 bases left between them. The CDR3 loop is CASSQERLEQYF. DNA for the CDR3: TGTGCCAGCAGCCAAGAGAGGCTCGAGCAGTACTTC.

The chain couples TRBV9 to TRBJ2-1; D assignment may be TRBD1 or TRBD2 (5 bases each). CDR1 SGDLS and CDR2 YYNGEE come from the germline V gene. Trimming removed 4 bases at V and 2 bases at J, with 16 bases between. The CDR3 is 16 amino acids. The DNA of the CDR3 is TGTGCCAGCAGCCCAGCCGGGGCCTCCGCCTACAATGAGCAGTTCTTC. Protein sequence: CASSPAGASAYNEQFF.

In DNA form, the CDR3 reads TGTGCCACCAGCGACAGGGTCCCCGGGGAGCTGTTTTTT. Protein product: CATSDRVPGELFF. The V gene is TRBV24-1, the J gene TRBJ2-2; 7 nucleotides align to TRBD1. Germline CDR1 and CDR2: KGHDR and SFDVKD. The CDR3 consists of 13 residues. The V segment lost 7 bases and the J segment 6 bases; nucleotides outside the gene matches: 4.

The chain carries TRBV6-1 and TRBJ2-7; 7 bases match TRBD2. This CDR3 comprises 15 residues. J gave up 1 base and V 1 base, and 4 bases lay outside the gene matches. Germline V lookup: CDR1 MNHNS, CDR2 SASEGT. The CDR3 DNA reads as TGTGCCAGCAGTGAAGTACTAGCGCCTTCCTACGAGCAGTACTTC. It yields the protein CASSEVLAPSYEQYF.

The chain combines TRBV28 with TRBJ2-2; 7 bases are a match to TRBD1. This CDR3 spans 17 amino acids. Germline CDR1 and CDR2: MDHEN and SYDVKM. V trimming: 1 base; J trimming: 1 base; junction bases outside the gene matches: 6. CDR3 bases: TGTGCCAGCAGTTTATTTAACAGGGGCCTGAACACCGGGGAGCTGTTTTTT. Protein: CASSLFNRGLNTGELFF.

This chain joins TRBV5-4 and TRBJ1-1, with a tentative D call TRBD1 (6 bases). Per germline, CDR1 SGHNT and CDR2 YYREEE (reference sequence). CDR3 length: 16 residues. V dropped 4 bases and J dropped 3 bases, with 19 bases sitting between them. CDR3 coding DNA: TGTGCCAGCAGCCCCCGGGGCAGGGGATGGGACACTGAAGCTTTCTTT. Protein sequence: CASSPRGRGWDTEAFF.

The rearrangement links TRBV12-3 or TRBV12-4 to TRBJ2-7, with D perhaps assigned TRBD1 or TRBD2 (5 bases each). V lost 1 base and J 6 bases, leaving 7 bases between the germline ends. The CDR3 has 12 residues. The CDR3 sequence: CASSLVGVEQYF. The CDR3 DNA follows: TGTGCCAGCAGTTTAGTGGGGGTCGAGCAGTACTTC.

The rearrangement joins TRBV28 to TRBJ2-6; the D is unclear. The CDR3 spans 13 residues. The germline CDR1 and CDR2 sequences are MDHEN and SYDVKM. V dropped 11 bases and J dropped 2 bases, with 10 bases sitting between them. CDR3 in DNA: TGTGCCTCCTGGACGACTGGGGCCAACGTCCTGACTTTC. Translated, it gives CASWTTGANVLTF. Full variable domain (missing parts from reference TRBV28 and TRBJ2-6): DVKVTQSSRYLVKRTGEKVFLECVQDMDHENMFWYRQDPGLGLRLIYFSYDVKMKEKGDIPEGYSVSREKKERFSLILESASTNQTSMYLCASWTTGANVLTFGAGSRLTVL.

This rearrangement joins TRBV29-1 to TRBJ1-1; 11 bases map to TRBD1. The J segment lost 7 bases and the V segment lost 4 bases, leaving 2 bases of the junction unmatched. Per germline, CDR1 SQVTM and CDR2 ANQGSEA. This CDR3 spans 12 amino acids. The CDR3 DNA follows: TGCAGCGTTGGGGGACAGGGGGATGAAGCTTTCTTT. Translated, it gives CSVGGQGDEAFF.

The chain couples TRBV4-2 to TRBJ1-5; no definite D call. The V end lost 3 bases, the J end lost 5 bases, and 8 bases lay between the germline ends. The CDR3 has 13 amino acids. Germline CDR1 and CDR2: LGHNA and YNFKEQ. The CDR3 reads CASSQREDQPQHF. Here the CDR3 DNA reads TGTGCCAGCAGCCAGCGAGAGGATCAGCCCCAGCATTTT.